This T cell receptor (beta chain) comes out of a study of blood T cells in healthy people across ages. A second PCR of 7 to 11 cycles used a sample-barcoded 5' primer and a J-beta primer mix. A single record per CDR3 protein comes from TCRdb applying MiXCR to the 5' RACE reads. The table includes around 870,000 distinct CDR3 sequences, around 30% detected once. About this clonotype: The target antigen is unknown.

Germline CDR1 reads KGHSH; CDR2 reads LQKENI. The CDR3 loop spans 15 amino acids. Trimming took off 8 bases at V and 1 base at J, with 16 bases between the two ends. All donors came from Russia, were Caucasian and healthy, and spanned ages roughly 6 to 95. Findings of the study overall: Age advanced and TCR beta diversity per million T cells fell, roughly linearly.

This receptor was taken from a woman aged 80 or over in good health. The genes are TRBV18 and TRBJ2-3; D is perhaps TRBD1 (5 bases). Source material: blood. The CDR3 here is CASVPDSLRTDTQYF. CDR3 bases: TGTGCCAGCGTGCCCGACAGTTTGCGCACAGATACGCAGTATTTT.